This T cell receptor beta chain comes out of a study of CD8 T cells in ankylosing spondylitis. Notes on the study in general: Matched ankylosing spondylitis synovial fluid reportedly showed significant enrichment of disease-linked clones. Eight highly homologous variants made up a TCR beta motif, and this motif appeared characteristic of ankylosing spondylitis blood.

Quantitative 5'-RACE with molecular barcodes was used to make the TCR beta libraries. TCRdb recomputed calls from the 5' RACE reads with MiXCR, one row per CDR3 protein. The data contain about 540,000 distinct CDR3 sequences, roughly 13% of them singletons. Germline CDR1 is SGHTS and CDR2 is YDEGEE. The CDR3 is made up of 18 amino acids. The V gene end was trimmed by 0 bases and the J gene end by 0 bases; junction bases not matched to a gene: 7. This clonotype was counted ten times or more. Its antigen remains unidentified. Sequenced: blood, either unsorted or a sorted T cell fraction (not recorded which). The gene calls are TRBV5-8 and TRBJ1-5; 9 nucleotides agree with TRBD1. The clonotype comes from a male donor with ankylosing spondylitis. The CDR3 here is CASSLDLWDRVSNQPQHF. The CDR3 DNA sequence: TGTGCCAGCAGCTTGGACCTCTGGGACAGGGTTAGCAATCAGCCCCAGCATTTT. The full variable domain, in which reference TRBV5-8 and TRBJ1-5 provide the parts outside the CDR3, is EAGVTQSPTHLIKTRGQQATLRCSPISGHTSVYWYQQALGLGLQFLLWYDEGEERNRGNFPPRFSGRQFPNYSSELNVNALELEDSALYLCASSLDLWDRVSNQPQHFGDGTRLSIL.